These T cell receptor beta chains were read from a single sample in a study of a mutant IDH1 vaccine in newly diagnosed glioma. Clones were sequenced by immunoSEQ multiplex PCR, and TCRdb holds only the in-frame ones, with some missing. The table has 110,000 or so clones, approximately 87% seen once. Their antigen targets remain unknown. The specimen comprised PBMCs, sampled from a glioma patient whose treatment included an IDH1 peptide vaccine. The receptors were gathered from a woman between 45 and 60 years old with glioma. CDR3s include the opening cysteine and the closing phenylalanine or tryptophan. A D gene is named only where the DNA matches it firmly.

D gene: TRBD2
J gene: TRBJ2-5
V gene: TRBV5-1
CDR3 DNA: TGCGCCAGCAGCTCGACGGGAGGGCGGCGAGAGACCCAGTACTTC
CDR3 protein: CASSSTGGRRETQYF

D gene: TRBD2
J gene: TRBJ2-1
V gene: TRBV28
CDR3 DNA: TGTGCCAGCAGTAGCTGGGGGCGGGAGGCATATGAGCAGTTCTTC
CDR3 protein: CASSSWGREAYEQFF

D gene: NA
J gene: TRBJ1-1
V gene: TRBV10-3
CDR3 DNA: TGTGCCATCAGTGAGTCCCAGAACACTGAAGCTTTCTTT
CDR3 protein: CAISESQNTEAFF

D gene: TRBD2
J gene: TRBJ2-1
V gene: TRBV7-3
CDR3 DNA: TGTGCCAGCAGCCCGGGGACTAGCGGGAGTATGCTGTTCTTC
CDR3 protein: CASSPGTSGSMLFF

D gene: NA
J gene: TRBJ1-1
V gene: TRBV7-8
CDR3 DNA: TGTGCCAGCAGCATAAACCCAACAGGGCGGATAAGGACTGAAGCTTTCTTT
CDR3 protein: CASSINPTGRIRTEAFF

D gene: TRBD2
J gene: TRBJ2-7
V gene: TRBV27
CDR3 DNA: TGTGCCAGCAGTCGGGAGGAGGCGTACGAGCAGTACTTC
CDR3 protein: CASSREEAYEQYF

D gene: NA
J gene: TRBJ1-1
V gene: TRBV5-1
CDR3 DNA: TGCGCCAGCAGCTTGGGGGTCGGGAACACTGAAGCTTTCTTT
CDR3 protein: CASSLGVGNTEAFF

D gene: TRBD2
J gene: TRBJ2-1
V gene: TRBV15
CDR3 DNA: TGTGCCACCAGCGGACGAGCGGGAGACGCCTACAATGAGCAGTTCTTC
CDR3 protein: CATSGRAGDAYNEQFF

D gene: TRBD2
J gene: TRBJ2-1
V gene: TRBV7-8
CDR3 DNA: TGTGCCAGCAGCCCGGGACTAGAAAATACACATGAGCAGTTCTTC
CDR3 protein: CASSPGLENTHEQFF

D gene: NA
J gene: TRBJ1-6
V gene: TRBV15
CDR3 DNA: TGTGCCACCAGCCAGGGACGGTATTCACCCCTCCACTTT
CDR3 protein: CATSQGRYSPLHF

D gene: NA
J gene: TRBJ2-1
V gene: TRBV9
CDR3 DNA: TGTGCCAGCAGCGTAGCTGGAGACAGGCAAACCTACAATGAGCAGTTCTTC
CDR3 protein: CASSVAGDRQTYNEQFF

D gene: NA
J gene: TRBJ2-7
V gene: TRBV6-1
CDR3 DNA: TGTGCCAGCAGTGCTCAGGGAAGTTCCTACGAGCAGTACTTC
CDR3 protein: CASSAQGSSYEQYF

D gene: NA
J gene: TRBJ1-1
V gene: TRBV6-5
CDR3 DNA: TGTGCCAGCAGTCCCCCGTGGGGAAACACTGAAGCTTTCTTT
CDR3 protein: CASSPPWGNTEAFF

D gene: NA
J gene: TRBJ1-1
V gene: TRBV7-9
CDR3 DNA: TGTGCCAGCAGCTTAGTGGCGGGACAAAAGGAAGCTTTCTTT
CDR3 protein: CASSLVAGQKEAFF

D gene: TRBD2
J gene: TRBJ2-3
V gene: TRBV19
CDR3 DNA: TGTGCCAGTAGGCCCCCGGGACTACGCACAGATACGCAGTATTTT
CDR3 protein: CASRPPGLRTDTQYF

D gene: TRBD1
J gene: TRBJ2-7
V gene: TRBV30
CDR3 DNA: TGTGCCTGGAACTGGGACAGGGCCTCCTACGAGCAGTACTTC
CDR3 protein: CAWNWDRASYEQYF